The present entry profiles one T cell receptor (beta chain) with its context. As yet, its antigen is unknown. This sample is drawn from a study of graft-versus-host responses after intestinal transplantation. On the study more broadly: Tacrolimus plus steroids were given to all recipients for 3 to 4 years, preceded by anti-thymocyte globulin induction.

Measured with immunoSEQ multiplex PCR; TCRdb has only the in-frame clones, and not every one. This sample has tens of thousands of clones, with roughly four fifths found just once. The CDR3 has 14 amino acids. Trimming took off 0 bases at V and 1 base at J, with 7 bases between the two ends. Germline CDR1 and CDR2: SGDLS and YYNGEE. V usage is TRBV9 and J usage is TRBJ1-1; D not certain. The TCR was taken from a human donor who received an intestinal transplant. The sample consisted of unstimulated CD8+ T cells sorted from spleen or lymph node cells, taken before intestinal transplant. The DNA of the CDR3 is TGTGCCAGCAGCGTAGGACGGTGGAACACTGAAGCTTTCTTT. It encodes CASSVGRWNTEAFF.